The next 32 T cell receptor beta chains were all read from a single sample in a study of tissue T cells after allogeneic stem cell transplantation. The data were produced by immunoSEQ multiplex PCR, yet TCRdb's version contains in-frame clones alone and is incomplete. This repertoire shows more than 45,000 clones, 73% found once; its top ten account for around 0.67%. The sample comprised sorted cells pooled from one or two spleens. Every receptor here comes from a pool of C57BL/6 mice in good health.

About this clone itself: These gene names are mouse names. Read sequence stops 1 residue before the CDR3 end, and the germline J gene provides the missing end. The rearrangement uses TRBV13-2 and TRBJ2-7, with 10 bases identical to TRBD2. The V gene's germline CDR1 is NNHNN and CDR2 SYGAGS (reference sequence). CDR3 size: 12 residues. Trimming took 5 bases from V and 4 from J; bases not matched to a gene: 0. CDR3 bases read: TGTGCCAGCGGACTGGGGGGGTATGAACAGTAC. Translated: CASGLGGYEQY. Given in full, the CDR3 is CASGLGGYEQYF.

A word on this clone: Gene names refer to mouse genes. Read coverage stops 1 residue before the CDR3 terminus; the germline J gene supplies the remainder. The chain uses TRBV1 and TRBJ1-3; D is unresolved. V was cut by 0 bases and J by 3 bases, with 3 bases left in between. The germline gives CDR1 NSQYPW, CDR2 LRSPGD (reference sequence). The CDR3 totals 13 residues. Incomplete CDR3 DNA: TGCACCTGCAGTGCAGATTTTGGAAATACGCTCTAT. Translating it yields CTCSADFGNTLY. The CDR3 reads in full as CTCSADFGNTLYF.

This clone was detected a few times. Each gene name is a mouse one. The read ends 1 residue early relative to the CDR3; the germline J gene fills the gap. The chain links TRBV2 to TRBJ2-1, with 8 nucleotides matching TRBD1. The germline V gene has CDR1 LGHNA and CDR2 YSYQKL. The CDR3 consists of 16 residues. The V segment lost 0 bases and the J segment 3 bases; nucleotides outside the gene matches: 4. CDR3 bases read: TGTGCCAGCAGCCAAGATCAACAGGGGGTCTATGCTGAGCAGTTC. It is translated as CASSQDQQGVYAEQF. The whole CDR3 sequence is CASSQDQQGVYAEQFF.

Note on this clone: Gene names and germline refer to mouse. Within the sample, other DNA sequences also encode this same CDR3. The CDR3 spells CASSLEGSGNTLYF. The DNA read from the CDR3 is TGTGCCAGCAGCTTAGAGGGGTCTGGAAATACGCTCTAT. The chain employs TRBV3 and TRBJ1-3, with D tentatively TRBD1 (5 bases). The read falls 1 residue short of the CDR3 end, and the missing part is taken from the germline J gene. V was cut by 1 base and J by 1 base, with 5 bases left in between. CDR1 is SNHLY and CDR2 is FYNGKV in the germline V gene (reference sequence). This CDR3 is built from 14 residues.

In the case of this clone: The germline and genes are mouse ones. From the germline J gene comes the end of the CDR3, since the read stops 1 residue before it. The V gene is TRBV13-2, the J gene TRBJ2-5; tentatively, D is TRBD1 (5 bases). Per the germline V gene, CDR1 is NNHNN and CDR2 is SYGAGS (reference sequence). The CDR3 covers 14 residues. The V end was cut by 0 bases, the J end by 6 bases, with 11 bases between. The CDR3 DNA, read in part, is TGTGCCAGCGGTGATGCGAGGGGTCGGGACACCCAGTAC. Its translation: CASGDARGRDTQY. The whole CDR3 protein reads CASGDARGRDTQYF.

A note on this clone: One end of the junction fails to match germline, which may point to a read error. Genes and germline come from the mouse. The missing CDR3 end, 1 residue past where the read stops, is filled in from the germline J gene. V and J are TRBV2 and TRBJ2-3, with D possibly matching TRBD2 (6 bases). The length of the CDR3 is 14 residues. Germline CDR1 reads LGHNA; CDR2 reads YSYQKL. CDR3 bases read: TGTGTCAGCAGCCAAGATAAGTGGGGGGAAACGCTGTAT. Its translation is CVSSQDKWGETLY. The CDR3 in full is CVSSQDKWGETLYF.

Worth noting for this clone: Gene names and germline match the mouse. The DNA ends 1 residue before the CDR3 does, and the rest of the CDR3 is filled in from the germline J gene. This sample includes further DNA sequences coding for the same CDR3. The genes are TRBV13-2 and TRBJ2-7; D is possibly TRBD2 (6 bases). V was trimmed by 3 bases and J by 0 bases, leaving 10 bases between them. The CDR3 is made up of 14 amino acids. Germline assignment: CDR1 NNHNN and CDR2 SYGAGS (reference sequence). CDR3 sequence: CASGAGGSSYEQYF. The part of the CDR3 DNA that was read is TGTGCCAGCGGTGCCGGGGGGAGCTCCTATGAACAGTAC.

A word on this clone: Mouse germline and gene names are used. The CDR3 goes on 1 residue after the read ends, and that part is filled in from the germline J gene. V is TRBV19 and J is TRBJ2-4, with D tentatively TRBD1 or TRBD2 (5 bases each). Germline V CDR1 and CDR2: FNHDT, SITEND (reference sequence). Deletions cut 6 bases from V and 0 bases from J, with 8 bases between. The CDR3 consists of 13 residues. The CDR3 bases that were read are TGTGCCAGCAACGGGGGAAGTCAAAACACCTTGTAC. Translating it yields CASNGGSQNTLY. The complete CDR3 protein is CASNGGSQNTLYF.

This clone occurred a few times. All gene names here are mouse names. Read coverage stops 1 residue before the CDR3 terminus; the germline J gene supplies the remainder. This chain uses TRBV19 with TRBJ2-7; D is possibly TRBD2 (6 bases). The CDR3 is made up of 12 amino acids. V was cut by 10 bases and J by 0 bases, with 11 bases left in between. Germline V gives CDR1 FNHDT, CDR2 SITEND (reference sequence). The part of the CDR3 DNA that was read is TGTGCCCTCCGGGACTCCTCCTATGAACAGTAC. This gives the protein CALRDSSYEQY. From start to end, the CDR3 is CALRDSSYEQYF. Using reference TRBV19 and TRBJ2-7 for the parts outside the CDR3, the full variable domain is GGIITQTPKFLIGQEGQKLTLKCQQNFNHDTMYWYRQDSGKGLRLIYYSITENDLQKGDLSEGYDASREKKSSFSLTVTSAQKNEMAVFLCALRDSSYEQYFGPGTRLTVL.

With respect to this clone: Here the gene names and germline are mouse. The CDR3 goes on 1 residue after the read ends, and that part is filled in from the germline J gene. The chain recombines TRBV16 with TRBJ2-5, with D hard to call. CDR3 length: 12 residues. Looked up from germline, CDR1 is SGHSA and CDR2 is FRNQAP. V was shortened by 4 bases and J by 1 base, with 3 bases between the two germline ends. This CDR3 reads CASSSDQDTQYF. The part of the CDR3 DNA that was read is TGTGCAAGCAGCTCGGACCAAGACACCCAGTAC. The whole variable domain, filled in from reference TRBV16 and TRBJ2-5, reads NAGVIQTPRHKVTGKGQEATLWCEPISGHSAVFWYRQTIVQGLEFLTYFRNQAPIDDSGMPKERFSAQMPNQSHSTLKIQSTQPQDSAVYLCASSSDQDTQYFGPGTRLLVL.

This clone was detected only once. Gene names and germline match the mouse. The read gets to within 1 residue of the CDR3 end, and the germline J gene fills in the rest. This chain joins TRBV31 and TRBJ1-2; tentatively, D is TRBD1 (6 bases). Trimming stripped 0 bases from V and 3 bases from J, with 14 bases between. The CDR3 has 15 residues. From germline, CDR1 is GKSSPN and CDR2 SITVG. The part of the CDR3 DNA that was read is TGTGCCTGGAGTCTAGGGGGGGCGCGTTACTCCGACTACACC. It codes for CAWSLGGARYSDYT. The CDR3 as a whole reads CAWSLGGARYSDYTF.

With regard to this clone: Genes here carry mouse names. The DNA read from the CDR3 is TGTGCCAGCGGTGATGGGTGGGGGAGCTCCTATGAACAGTAC. Translated, it gives CASGDGWGSSYEQY. The entire CDR3 is CASGDGWGSSYEQYF. This chain joins TRBV13-2 and TRBJ2-7; a possible D gene is TRBD2 (6 bases). The DNA ends 1 residue before the CDR3 does, and the rest of the CDR3 is filled in from the germline J gene. The germline CDR1 and CDR2 sequences are NNHNN and SYGAGS (reference sequence). The CDR3 is made up of 15 amino acids. V lost 0 bases to trimming and J lost 0 bases, with 10 bases between them.

A word on this clone: The listed genes are named as in mouse. Read sequence stops 1 residue before the CDR3 end, and the germline J gene provides the missing end. The chain has TRBV3 and TRBJ1-2; D unresolved. The germline V gene has CDR1 SNHLY and CDR2 FYNGKV (reference sequence). This CDR3 is built from 13 residues. V was trimmed by 1 base and J by 4 bases, leaving 7 bases between them. CDR3 bases read: TGTGCCAGCAGCTTAGGGTGGGGCTCCGACTACACC. Its protein product is CASSLGWGSDYT. The whole CDR3 protein is CASSLGWGSDYTF.

Remarks on this clone: Gene names and germline refer to mouse. The read terminates 1 residue ahead of where the CDR3 ends, so the germline J gene completes it. This chain links TRBV15 with TRBJ2-2, with D possibly being TRBD1 (5 bases). Germline values: CDR1 SGHND, CDR2 FRSKSL. The ends were cut back, 3 bases at V and 2 bases at J, with 13 bases in the middle. CDR3 size: 16 residues. CDR3 DNA, as far as it was read: TGTGCCAGCAGTTTCAGGACACCGCAGAACACCGGGCAGCTCTAC. Amino acid sequence: CASSFRTPQNTGQLY. From start to end, the CDR3 is CASSFRTPQNTGQLYF.

Note on this clone: Gene labels here are mouse ones. Coverage ceases 1 residue before the CDR3 finishes, and the germline J gene fills in the end. The gene calls are TRBV19 and TRBJ1-3; D remains unclear. This CDR3 has 14 amino acids. V was cut by 1 base and J by 0 bases, with 5 bases left in between. The germline gives CDR1 FNHDT, CDR2 SITEND (reference sequence). The CDR3 DNA, read in part, is TGTGCCAGCAGTATAAGGTTTTCTGGAAATACGCTCTAT. The encoded protein is CASSIRFSGNTLY. The whole CDR3 sequence reads CASSIRFSGNTLYF.

Comment on this clone: Gene names are the mouse ones. Read data end 1 residue before the CDR3 end; the end is taken from the germline J gene. This chain joins TRBV3 and TRBJ1-1; possibly TRBD1 for D (6 bases). From germline, CDR1 is SNHLY and CDR2 FYNGKV (reference sequence). Trimming took off 1 base at V and 0 bases at J, with 6 bases between the two ends. The CDR3 extends over 14 amino acids. The CDR3 is CASSLGTANTEVFF. The CDR3 DNA, read in part, is TGTGCCAGCAGCTTAGGGACAGCAAACACAGAAGTCTTC.

A note on this clone: Each gene name is a mouse one. The read comes to an end 1 residue before the CDR3 does, leaving the germline J gene to fill in the end. The V and J genes are TRBV29 and TRBJ2-7, with a possible D match to TRBD1 (6 bases). Germline lookup yields CDR1 MSHET and CDR2 SYDVDS. The V end was cut by 5 bases, the J end by 0 bases, with 11 bases between. The CDR3 is 14 residues long. The sequenced CDR3 bases are TGTGCTAGCAGTCTCCAGGGGCGCTCCTATGAACAGTAC. This translates into CASSLQGRSYEQY. The entire CDR3 reads CASSLQGRSYEQYF. Full variable domain (outside the CDR3, taken from reference TRBV29 and TRBJ2-7): DMKVTQMPRYLIKRMGENVLLECGQDMSHETMYWYRQDPGLGLQLIYISYDVDSNSEGDIPKGYRVSRKKREHFSLILDSAKTNQTSVYFCASSLQGRSYEQYFGPGTRLTVL.

As regards this clone: The gene names here belong to mouse. The read gets to within 1 residue of the CDR3 end, and the germline J gene fills in the rest. The chain links TRBV17 to TRBJ1-1, with TRBD1 as a possible D gene (6 bases). V gave up 8 bases and J gave up 0 bases, with 10 bases separating them. Germline CDR1 reads MNHDT; CDR2 reads YYDKIL. This CDR3 is 13 amino acids long. The CDR3 spells CASAGHTNTEVFF. CDR3 DNA (partial): TGTGCTAGCGCGGGACATACAAACACAGAAGTCTTC.

In regard to this clone: The gene names here belong to mouse. The CDR3 end lies 1 residue beyond the end of the read and is filled in from the germline J gene. The chain uses TRBV1 and TRBJ1-6, with 8 bases identical to TRBD1. TRBJ1-6 falls under the ORF class, with uncertain function. After removal of 0 bases from V and 3 bases from J, the junction contained 1 base not matched to a gene. CDR1 and CDR2 from the germline V gene are NSQYPW and LRSPGD (reference sequence). The CDR3 is 16 residues long. CDR3 protein: CTCSADRGLYNSPLYF. Partial CDR3 DNA: TGCACCTGCAGTGCAGACAGGGGGCTCTATAATTCGCCCCTCTAC.

About this clone itself: Gene names denote mouse genes. The read ends 1 residue shy of where the CDR3 ends; the end is completed using the germline J gene. The chain is built from TRBV13-2 and TRBJ2-3, with a tentative D call TRBD1 (5 bases). This CDR3 spans 17 amino acids. The germline CDR1 and CDR2 sequences are NNHNN and SYGAGS (reference sequence). With 2 bases removed from V and 0 bases from J, the gap between germline ends came to 16 bases. This chain's CDR3 is CASGDGRARPSAETLYF. CDR3 DNA (partial): TGTGCCAGCGGTGACGGCAGGGCGCGTCCTAGTGCAGAAACGCTGTAT.

On this clone: Gene names follow the mouse nomenclature. The DNA ends 1 residue before the CDR3 does, and the rest of the CDR3 is filled in from the germline J gene. V usage is TRBV3 and J usage is TRBJ2-7, with a possible D match to TRBD1 (6 bases). The CDR3 is 14 residues long. Germline V CDR1 and CDR2: SNHLY, FYNGKV (reference sequence). Trimming cost V 5 bases and J 0 bases, with 11 bases left between them. The CDR3 DNA, read in part, is TGTGCCAGCAGCCGAGGGACACTCTCCTATGAACAGTAC. Translated, it gives CASSRGTLSYEQY. The full CDR3 sequence reads CASSRGTLSYEQYF.

For this clone: Mouse germline and gene names are used. The sequenced CDR3 bases are TGTGCCAGCAGCTTAGCTGGGGGAGCTAGTCAAAACACCTTGTAC. It translates to CASSLAGGASQNTLY. In full, the CDR3 is CASSLAGGASQNTLYF. This chain uses TRBV3 with TRBJ2-4; TRBD2 might be the D (6 bases). The observed sequence ends 1 residue before the CDR3 terminus, with the missing tail filled in from the germline J gene. Per germline, CDR1 SNHLY and CDR2 FYNGKV (reference sequence). V lost 0 bases and J lost 0, with 10 bases in between. CDR3 length equals 16 residues.

Comment on this clone: Genes and germline come from the mouse. Read sequence stops 1 residue before the CDR3 end, and the germline J gene provides the missing end. The chain uses TRBV17 and TRBJ1-4; D is unresolved. V was clipped by 3 bases and J by 5 bases, with 4 bases between them. The germline V gene has CDR1 MNHDT and CDR2 YYDKIL. The CDR3 totals 12 residues. The CDR3 loop is CASSSRNERLFF. CDR3 bases read: TGTGCTAGCAGTAGTCGAAACGAAAGATTATTT. The whole variable domain, remainder taken from reference TRBV17 and TRBJ1-4, is DTTVKQNPRYKLARVGKPVNLICSQTMNHDTMYWYQKKPNQAPKLLLFYYDKILNREADTFEKFQSSRPNNSFCSLYIGSAGLEYSAMYLCASSSRNERLFFGHGTKLSVL.

To note about this clone: All gene names here are mouse names. The part of the CDR3 DNA that was read is TGTGCCAGCAGTGAGCCGGGACAGTATGCTGAGCAGTTC. Encoded protein: CASSEPGQYAEQF. In full, the CDR3 reads CASSEPGQYAEQFF. V usage is TRBV13-1 and J usage is TRBJ2-1; TRBD1 aligns across 7 bases. The CDR3 goes on 1 residue after the read ends, and that part is filled in from the germline J gene. The germline gives CDR1 NSHNY, CDR2 SYGAGN. The CDR3 is 14 amino acids. Trimming removed 2 bases from V and 4 bases from J; junction bases left unmatched: 3.

This clone was recorded once. Gene and germline names: mouse. The read terminates 1 residue before the CDR3 end, so the remaining end is supplied by the germline J gene. The V gene is TRBV29, the J gene TRBJ1-3; 8 bases agree with TRBD1. With V trimmed by 5 bases and J by 5 bases, 2 bases remained unmatched. The CDR3 sequence is 13 residues long. Germline V gene sequence: CDR1 MSHET, CDR2 SYDVDS. Incomplete CDR3 DNA: TGTGCTAGCAGTCGGGACAGGAGAAATACGCTCTAT. Translating it yields CASSRDRRNTLY. The complete CDR3 sequence is CASSRDRRNTLYF.

Concerning this clone itself: Gene names are the mouse ones. The CDR3 is cut off 1 residue early in the read; its end comes from the germline J gene. This chain links TRBV16 with TRBJ2-2; 10 nucleotides match TRBD2. Germline V gives CDR1 SGHSA, CDR2 FRNQAP. V shed 0 bases, J shed 2 bases, and the junction held 6 bases outside the gene matches. This CDR3 has 18 residues. CDR3 DNA, as far as it was read: TGTGCAAGCAGCTTAGATCGGCTGGGGGGGCGCAACACCGGGCAGCTCTAC. Amino acids: CASSLDRLGGRNTGQLY. The complete CDR3 sequence is CASSLDRLGGRNTGQLYF.

Comment on this clone: Gene names and germline match the mouse. From the germline J gene comes the end of the CDR3, since the read stops 1 residue before it. The V and J genes are TRBV13-2 and TRBJ1-5; possible D gene TRBD1, 5 bases. The CDR3 consists of 11 residues. Germline assignment: CDR1 NNHNN and CDR2 SYGAGS (reference sequence). V lost 4 bases and J lost 7, with 6 bases in between. This CDR3 reads CASGSGQAPLF. CDR3 bases read: TGTGCCAGCGGTTCAGGGCAGGCTCCGCTT.

Remarks on this clone: Gene names refer to mouse genes. CDR3 DNA (partial): TGTGCCAGCTCTCTGGTGGGAGGGGAGGGAGTCTTC. It yields the protein CASSLVGGEGVF. The entire CDR3 sequence reads CASSLVGGEGVFF. V and J are TRBV12-1 and TRBJ1-1; D perhaps matches TRBD1 (5 bases). The CDR3 extends 1 residue past the end of the read, so its final part is completed from the germline J gene. With 1 base removed from V and 10 bases from J, the gap between germline ends came to 15 bases. Looked up from germline, CDR1 is SGHSN and CDR2 is HYEKVE. This CDR3 is built from 13 residues.

This clone was detected a few times. Gene names denote mouse genes. The read ends 1 residue early relative to the CDR3; the germline J gene fills the gap. The genes are TRBV1 and TRBJ2-7; 12 nucleotides match TRBD2. Germline-derived CDR1 and CDR2 are NSQYPW and LRSPGD (reference sequence). The CDR3 consists of 13 residues. J gave up 7 bases and V 4 bases, and 2 bases lay outside the gene matches. CDR3 in amino acids: CTCSGGLGGEQYF. The CDR3 DNA, read in part, is TGCACCTGCAGTGGGGGACTGGGGGGCGAACAGTAC.

As regards this clone: The gene names given are mouse names. The read ends 1 residue early relative to the CDR3; the germline J gene fills the gap. The V call is TRBV23, the J call TRBJ2-4; no check of the table's D call, TRBD1, against the DNA was made. Per the germline V gene, CDR1 is KGHTA and CDR2 is FQNQQP. CDR3 length: 14 residues. The CDR3 region is CSSSQQASQNTLYF. CDR3 bases read: TGCTCCAGCAGTCAACAGGCTAGTCAAAACACCTTGTAC.

With regard to this clone: Germline and genes here are mouse. The CDR3 end lies 1 residue beyond the end of the read and is filled in from the germline J gene. The rearrangement uses TRBV2 and TRBJ1-4; D unclear. V lost 2 bases and J 0 bases, leaving 7 bases between the germline ends. Germline V gives CDR1 LGHNA, CDR2 YSYQKL. This CDR3 has 15 amino acids. CDR3 DNA, as far as it was read: TGTGCCAGCAGCCAAACAAATCTTTCCAACGAAAGATTATTT. Translated: CASSQTNLSNERLF. The full CDR3 protein is CASSQTNLSNERLFF.

This clone was observed a handful of times. Gene names are mouse gene names. The read ends 1 residue shy of where the CDR3 ends; the end is completed using the germline J gene. The genes are TRBV13-2 and TRBJ2-7, with 8 bases fitting TRBD1. CDR3 size: 14 residues. After removal of 0 bases from V and 7 bases from J, the junction contained 6 bases not matched to a gene. Germline V gene lookup returns CDR1 NNHNN and CDR2 SYGAGS (reference sequence). CDR3 DNA (partial): TGTGCCAGCGGTGATGCCGGACAGGGTTTAGAACAGTAC. This codes for CASGDAGQGLEQY. The CDR3 reads in full as CASGDAGQGLEQYF.